Sequencing of this T cell receptor (beta chain) was carried out in a study of regulatory T cells in long-lasting Graves disease. Relying on iRepertoire HTBI primers and Arm-PCR of CDR3 regions, the team built TCR beta libraries. Each CDR3 protein is one row after TCRdb ran MiXCR on the multiplex PCR reads. Among a few hundred thousand distinct CDR3 sequences, roughly 21% were seen once, and the ten largest hold roughly 7%. For this clonotype: Its antigen is unidentified.

The study, taken as a whole, reports: No thyroid tissue was studied; the work used peripheral blood only. Accuracy was possibly reduced by small sample size.

Trimming took off 5 bases at V and 2 bases at J, with 12 bases between the two ends. The CDR3 covers 14 residues. The germline gives CDR1 SGHAT, CDR2 FQNNGV. Time point denoted: persistent/refractory GD, antithyroid drugs over 5 years with positive TRAb. PBMCs were the source of the RNA used for TCR sequencing. The chain couples TRBV11-2 to TRBJ1-1; no clear D gene. This specimen was peripheral blood mononuclear cells (PBMCs), taken when the disease was refractory, from a patient treated with antithyroid drugs. This sequence originates from a female donor with Graves disease. CDR3 sequence reads: CASSDPWENTEAFF. The DNA of the CDR3 is TGTGCCAGCAGCGACCCATGGGAAAACACTGAAGCTTTCTTT.